This record looks at one T cell receptor beta chain sequence and its context. This clone was seen only a few times. Its antigen is unknown. One base away there is no much larger clone; base qualities are not given. Receptor libraries were prepared by the immunoSEQ multiplex PCR assay. For the multiplex PCR, a mixture combining 60 forward primers for TCR Vbeta segments and 13 reverse primers for TCR Jbeta segments was used. The CDR3 region of rearranged TCR beta genes was amplified from genomic DNA with a multiplex PCR assay. Amplified TCR beta libraries were sequenced as 87-base-pair reads on the Illumina HiSeq System. In the original analysis: A later analysis counted approximately 74 million unique TCR beta chains across the 550 to 700 repertoires, and 9.5 million to 11 million of these chains were shared by at least two donors. A nearest-neighbor algorithm error-corrected the raw reads and collapsed the reads into unique sequences, merging closely related sequences to remove PCR and sequencing errors. Alignment of CDR3 sequences to IMGT reference sequences was used to assign V, D and J gene segments. For a sequence to be retained, at least a six-nucleotide match to both a V gene segment and a J gene segment was required. Rearrangements were classified as productive when the CDR3 lacked stop codons and remained in frame with V and J, and all other rearrangements were classified as non-productive. Following IMGT convention, CDR3 was defined as the stretch from the second conserved V-encoded cysteine up to the conserved J-encoded phenylalanine. The earlier analysis of 587 of the donors excluded sequences that lacked an unambiguous match to a single V gene segment. In an earlier analysis of several hundred of the donors, V segments were called functional above 56.7% productive rearrangements and were called segregating when the between-donor standard deviation exceeded 5%. A statistical classification framework was built to diagnose cytomegalovirus status from the catalog of TCR beta chain sequences. In a later analysis, V and J genes were assigned by comparing TCR nucleotide sequences against IMGT/GENE-DB human TR gene sequences. Using the TCRdist pipeline, a later analysis assigned CDR3 sequences along with most-parsimonious VDJ recombination scenarios. In a later analysis, every TCR beta chain was defined by the combination of its CDR3 amino acid sequence and its V-gene family, and reads without a unique V-gene family were dropped. A later analysis removed 600 or so highly shared, low-generation-probability nucleotide sequences to deal with suspected cross-contamination and a sequencing artifact. In a later analysis, a clonal expansion index was calculated for each public chain from normalized within-repertoire ranks of inferred template counts. In a later analysis, generation probabilities were computed using a VDJ recombination model fitted to out-of-frame rearrangements, and the results were checked against IGoR. In a later analysis, hypergeometric tests were used to score TCR-TCR, TCR-HLA and TCR-CMV co-occurrence, with a repertoire-size bias correction applied to TCR pairs. In a later analysis, false discovery rates were estimated by permuting HLA or CMV assignments 20 times. In a later analysis, co-occurring TCRs were grouped using DBSCAN, with TCRdist sequence similarity added in when clustering inside HLA-allele-positive subsets. Repertoires with fewer than 30,000 or more than 120,000 public chains were left out of co-occurrence clustering, as were about five repertoires with anomalous nucleotide sharing. Not all clones reach the TCRdb copy of this immuneACCESS table, which keeps in-frame sequences only. Checked studies attribute under half of the gap to unresolved V genes and leave the rest unexplained. Clone size and V and J calls were adopted from that table, with D and trimming inferred from the DNA. This sample gives some 150,000 clones in total; 64% of them show up just once. In total, the top ten clones hold under 2.5% of the sample.

The sample is drawn from a study of cytomegalovirus exposure and HLA in healthy donors (dated by TCRdb to 2016 to 2017). Describing the broader study: An earlier analysis of approximately 640 of the donors reported about 250 Gb of sequence data and 117 million unique TCR beta sequences from 150 million to 200 million T cells. Genome-wide SNP genotypes for about three fifths of the roughly 700 donors were used in a later genetic analysis, which treated that subset as a discovery cohort. The number of donors typed differed by locus, with roughly 620-630 for A, B, C, DRB1 and DQB1, around 500 for DQA1, approximately 570 for DPA1, and 450 to 480 for DPB1. An earlier analysis of 587 of the donors used high-throughput TCR beta sequencing to judge whether each TCR beta V gene segment behaved as functional or pseudogenic. All discovery cohort repertoires had been generated using a single sequencing platform. HLA typing included class I and class II loci at four-digit resolution. Of the 350 to 450 genotyped donors, approximately 80% were placed in the genetic ancestry cluster associated with self-reported Caucasian donors. Rather than drawing on any new phenotypic data, the later analysis identified candidate immune exposures from TCR beta sequences and the way those sequences occurred across donors. Donor age, sex, ethnicity and CMV serostatus were compiled together with the repertoire data. The study used immunosequencing to profile the T cell repertoires of 666 subjects and linked those repertoires to cytomegalovirus serostatus. To predict cytomegalovirus infection status, the study brought together high-throughput TCR immunosequencing, statistical association of individual TCRs with disease status, and machine learning. The study aimed to test whether cataloging public T cell receptors could reveal signatures of past pathogen exposure. On average, around 200,000 unique TCR beta nucleotide sequences were sequenced per donor among more than 350 genotyped donors of the cohort, with roughly a sixth of those sequences being non-productive. Besides the first cohort of roughly 700 subjects, a separate validation cohort made up of 120 different subjects was used. Five DR-DQ haplotypes were handled as single units for association and clustering, since linkage in the cohort was strong. An early release covering some 640 HLA-typed donors comprised roughly 300 gigabases of sequencing data and tens of millions of unique TCR sequences. In a later analysis, previously published TCR beta repertoires from fewer than 750 donors were re-analyzed and high-resolution HLA genotyping was added so that TCR occurrence patterns could be studied. On the study overall, not on this receptor specifically: In this cohort, only TCR beta chains were sequenced, and detectable features were limited by the absence of alpha or paired-chain data. The only immune exposure information available for the cohort was CMV serostatus. The authors suggested that the approach could potentially be generalized to other disease states and immunological phenotypes. Most TCR sequences were observed very rarely across donors, whereas some public TCRs were present in many individuals. Because HLA typing was missing for some donors at each locus, association tests included only the typed subset. In a later analysis, HLA-associated TCR beta chains were found to be more clonally expanded and to have lower generation probabilities than equally common non-associated chains. A later genetic analysis associated a missense DCLRE1C variant with V-gene and J-gene trimming of TCR beta chains, and an independent cohort replicated the association. Linkage disequilibrium might explain the correlated functional status among segregating V segments, but an unknown experimental factor could not be excluded. Specific HLA alleles were associated with 15,000 to 20,000 TCR beta sequences at a false discovery rate of 0.05 in a later analysis. According to a later analysis, TCR association rates differed among HLA loci, with DRB1 alleles showing the most associated TCRs and HLA-C alleles showing the fewest. A later genetic analysis reported fewer N-insertions in productive TCRs among donors in an Asian-associated ancestry cluster than the roughly 720-donor mean. Three of the identified cytomegalovirus-associated TCR beta chains were confirmed in vitro to be specific for cytomegalovirus antigens. Strong co-occurrence of HLA alleles, especially DR and DQ, made assigning TCR associations to individual alleles difficult. Several of the top co-occurrence clusters appeared to be linked to parvovirus B19, influenza, CMV and Epstein-Barr virus, according to a later analysis. Because counts were too low, about 18 rarely observed V segments, including chromosome 9 orphons, were excluded from the earlier analysis of 587 of the donors. A cluster of highly shared sequence variants was judged likely to represent a technical artifact of the sequencing pipeline. The classifier was reported to diagnose cytomegalovirus status with high specificity and sensitivity in both the original and validation cohorts. A further reported finding was that TCR beta sequences accurately predicted the HLA-A and HLA-B alleles for most subjects in the first cohort. The presence/absence analyses assumed that sequencing depth was roughly uniform across donors, and that assumption may not be true. The study listed 150 to 200 TCR beta chains as associated with cytomegalovirus. An earlier analysis of approximately 500 of the donors showed that most TCR beta V segments appeared in productive rearrangements either about 87% or about 30% of the time, which broadly matched IMGT annotations. A later analysis found that most CMV-associated TCR beta chains appeared HLA-restricted, with HLA associations seemingly driven largely by CMV exposure.

In total, just over 650 healthy bone marrow donors made up the cohort. At the time of sampling, all cohort members were nominally healthy, though unrecorded immune exposures were likely present. The donor was CMV seronegative and was included in the group of about 400 seronegative cohort members. Every donor gave a peripheral blood sample, and the peripheral blood mononuclear cells from that sample were used for TCR beta sequencing. The Qiagen DNeasy Blood Extraction Kit was used to extract genomic DNA from the blood cell samples. This receptor was identified in a woman aged 40-49 years in good health and CMV-seronegative. The source material was PBMCs.

The CDR3 amino acid sequence is: CSVEDEGTGSYEQYF. The DNA reads as follows: TGCAGCGTTGAAGATGAGGGGACAGGGTCCTACGAGCAGTACTTC. The sequence is built from TRBV29-1 and TRBJ2-7; 9 junctional bases match TRBD1. V is cut back by 0 bases and J by 1 base, with 4 bases in the junction unmatched. Counted from cysteine to phenylalanine, this CDR3 has 15 amino acids. Just the 45-base CDR3 DNA is kept, in frame starting at base 1. CDR1 and CDR2 (SQVTM, ANQGSEA) derive from the germline V gene.